The next 14 T cell receptor beta chains were all read from a single sample in a study of circulating CD8 cells and anti-PD-1 response in melanoma. Four subsets defined by PD-1 and/or TIGIT were sorted from live CD3+CD8+TCRalphabeta+ cells. Using around 15 ng of total RNA, TCR libraries were made with the QIAseq Immune Repertoire TCR panel. A single record per CDR3 protein comes from TCRdb applying MiXCR to the reads. The top ten hold 67% of the sample, which has about 100 distinct CDR3 sequences, roughly a sixth seen once. This specimen consisted of CD8+ T cells from PBMCs, obtained at baseline or after one month of anti-PD-1 therapy (not recorded which). The receptors derive from a human donor with melanoma.

The rearrangement uses TRBV2 and TRBJ1-3, with a possible D match to TRBD1 (6 bases). The germline V gene encodes CDR1 SNHLY and CDR2 FYNNEI. The CDR3 contains 14 residues. V lost 4 bases and J 5 bases, leaving 12 bases between the germline ends. CDR3 in amino acids: CASSVWQGRNTIYF. The CDR3 nucleotides read TGTGCCAGCAGTGTATGGCAGGGGCGAAACACCATATATTTT.

This clonotype was observed once. This chain links TRBV28 with TRBJ2-2; no firm D call. The CDR3 contains 14 residues. Trimming cost V 2 bases and J 1 base, with 5 bases left between them. The germline gives CDR1 MDHEN, CDR2 SYDVKM. The CDR3 region is CASSLGVNTGELFF. DNA for the CDR3: TGTGCCAGCAGTTTAGGGGTGAACACCGGGGAGCTGTTTTTT.

The chain has TRBV9 and TRBJ2-7; D is unclear. The V and J ends lost 0 bases and 5 bases respectively, with 9 bases between them. The CDR3 is 13 residues long. Looked up from germline, CDR1 is SGDLS and CDR2 is YYNGEE. Here the CDR3 reads CASSVVGNDEQYF. The CDR3 nucleotides are TGTGCCAGCAGCGTAGTGGGGAACGACGAGCAGTACTTC.

By share, this clonotype counts as hyperexpanded. The CDR3 region is CASNPGTVDYEQYF. CDR3 coding DNA: TGTGCCAGCAACCCCGGGACAGTAGACTACGAGCAGTACTTC. J is TRBJ2-7 and V is TRBV11-2, with 7 bases matching TRBD1. Unmatched junction bases numbered 9, after V lost 7 bases and J lost 3 bases. Germline CDR1 and CDR2: SGHAT and FQNNGV. The CDR3 is made up of 14 amino acids.

This clonotype is termed hyperexpanded. The genes are TRBV7-3 and TRBJ2-1; 13 nucleotides align to TRBD2. The V segment lost 5 bases and the J segment 8 bases; nucleotides outside the gene matches: 6. The CDR3 runs 15 residues. Germline CDR1 reads SGHTA; CDR2 reads FQGTGA. The CDR3 is CASSRLAGGTDEQFF. As DNA, the CDR3 is TGTGCCAGCAGCCGACTAGCGGGAGGTACAGATGAGCAGTTCTTC. The full variable domain, its missing parts supplied by reference TRBV7-3 and TRBJ2-1, is GAGVSQTPSNKVTEKGKYVELRCDPISGHTALYWYRQSLGQGPEFLIYFQGTGAADDSGLPNDRFFAVRPEGSVSTLKIQRTERGDSAVYLCASSRLAGGTDEQFFGPGTRLTVL.

By sample share, this clonotype is large (0.1 to 1%). V usage is TRBV7-9 and J usage is TRBJ2-7; perhaps D is TRBD1 or TRBD2 (5 bases each). CDR1 and CDR2 (germline): SEHNR, FQNEAQ (reference sequence). Trimming stripped 1 base from V and 2 bases from J, with 15 bases between. The CDR3 covers 16 residues. The CDR3 reads CASSLEGASRPYEQYF. The CDR3 bases are TGTGCCAGCAGCTTAGAAGGGGCTAGCAGACCCTACGAGCAGTACTTC. The complete variable domain, with remaining parts taken from reference TRBV7-9 and TRBJ2-7, reads DTGVSQNPRHKITKRGQNVTFRCDPISEHNRLYWYRQTLGQGPEFLTYFQNEAQLEKSRLLSDRFSAERPKGSFSTLEIQRTEQGDSAMYLCASSLEGASRPYEQYFGPGTRLTVT.

Sample share makes this clonotype medium-sized (0.01 to 0.1%). The chain joins TRBV28 to TRBJ2-1, with TRBD2 matching 12 bases. This CDR3 is 16 amino acids long. Germline CDR1 MDHEN, CDR2 SYDVKM. V was clipped by 3 bases and J by 5 bases; unmatched bases: 5. The CDR3 DNA is TGTGCCAGCAGTTTTCTAGCGGGAGGGTTCCACAATGAGCAGTTCTTC. Residues: CASSFLAGGFHNEQFF.

This clonotype is large. This chain joins TRBV9 and TRBJ2-3; no firm D call. Germline loops: CDR1 SGDLS, CDR2 YYNGEE. The CDR3 is 15 amino acids. V was cut by 4 bases and J by 0 bases, with 12 bases left in between. The CDR3 loop reads CASSPRHPSTDTQYF. The CDR3 DNA sequence: TGTGCCAGCAGCCCCCGTCATCCTAGCACAGATACGCAGTATTTT.

By proportion, this clonotype is hyperexpanded. A much larger clonotype is one base distant, so this may be a read error. This rearrangement joins TRBV29-1 to TRBJ2-1; 8 nucleotides align to TRBD1. Trimming at V came to 5 bases and at J to 7 bases, leaving 4 bases not matched to a gene. The CDR3 totals 12 residues. Germline assignment: CDR1 SQVTM and CDR2 ANQGSEA. CDR3 sequence (DNA): TGCAGCGTTACAGGGGGTGTGAATGAGCAGTTCTTC. It yields the protein CSVTGGVNEQFF.

By proportion, this clonotype is hyperexpanded (1% or more). The V and J genes are TRBV29-1 and TRBJ2-1; 7 nucleotides match TRBD1. V shed 5 bases and J 7 bases; nucleotides not matched to a gene: 5. CDR3 size: 12 residues. In germline, CDR1 is SQVTM, CDR2 ANQGSEA. The CDR3 protein is CSVTGVVNEQFF. CDR3 bases: TGCAGCGTTACAGGGGTTGTGAATGAGCAGTTCTTC.

This clonotype is classed as large (0.1 to 1%). The rearrangement uses TRBV27 and TRBJ1-1, with D possibly matching TRBD1 (5 bases). CDR1 MNHEY and CDR2 SMNVEV come from the germline V gene (reference sequence). There are 13 residues in the CDR3. V was clipped by 5 bases and J by 6 bases, with 13 bases between them. The CDR3 sequence: CASSPTGAAEAFF. In DNA, the CDR3 is TGTGCCAGCAGTCCCACAGGAGCTGCTGAAGCTTTCTTT.

The CDR3 spells CATSDPRGQPQHF. DNA of the CDR3: TGTGCCACCAGTGATCCGAGGGGTCAGCCCCAGCATTTT. The chain recombines TRBV24-1 with TRBJ1-5, with a weak D call TRBD1 (5 bases). Germline-derived CDR1 and CDR2 are KGHDR and SFDVKD. This CDR3 has 13 residues. V was clipped by 3 bases and J by 6 bases, with 8 bases between them.

This clonotype is deemed large. CDR3 sequence reads: CAISGEETINTGELFF. CDR3 coding DNA: TGTGCCATCAGTGGCGAGGAGACTATTAACACCGGGGAGCTGTTTTTT. The chain links TRBV10-3 to TRBJ2-2, with D maybe TRBD2 (5 bases). Trimming left V 4 bases short and J 2 bases short, with 14 bases between. Germline-derived CDR1 and CDR2 are ENHRY and SYGVKD. This CDR3 is 16 amino acids long.

This clonotype is medium-sized. The J gene is TRBJ2-6, the V gene TRBV5-6; D not resolved. Trimming removed 0 bases at V and 0 bases at J, with 4 bases between. This CDR3 has 15 amino acids. Germline CDR1 and CDR2: SGHDT and YYEEEE. CDR3 sequence (DNA): TGTGCCAGCAGCTTGGACTACTCTGGGGCCAACGTCCTGACTTTC. It yields the protein CASSLDYSGANVLTF.